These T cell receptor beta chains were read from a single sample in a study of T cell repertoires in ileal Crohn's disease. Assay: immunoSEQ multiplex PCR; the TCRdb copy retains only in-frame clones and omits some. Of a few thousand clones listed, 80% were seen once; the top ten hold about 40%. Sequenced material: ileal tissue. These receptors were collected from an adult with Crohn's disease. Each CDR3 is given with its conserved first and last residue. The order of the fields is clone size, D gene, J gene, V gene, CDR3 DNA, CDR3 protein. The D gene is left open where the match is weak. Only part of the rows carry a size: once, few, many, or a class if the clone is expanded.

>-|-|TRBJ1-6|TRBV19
TGTGCCAGTAGTATTCAGCTTGATTTTTATAATTCACCCCTCCACTTT
CASSIQLDFYNSPLHF
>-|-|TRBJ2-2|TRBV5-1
TGCGCCAGCACCCGGGGTACCGGGGAGCTGTTTTTT
CASTRGTGELFF
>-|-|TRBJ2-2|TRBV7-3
TGTGCCAGCAGCTTAACGGGGGGCACGAACACCGGGGAGCTGTTTTTT
CASSLTGGTNTGELFF
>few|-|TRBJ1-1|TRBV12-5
TGTGCTAGTGGTAGGAGCCCCCTTCCGAGCACTGAAGCTTTCTTT
CASGRSPLPSTEAFF
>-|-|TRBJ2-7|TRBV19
TGTGCCAGTAGTATGAGGGGCGCGAGCTCCTACGAGCAGTACTTC
CASSMRGASSYEQYF
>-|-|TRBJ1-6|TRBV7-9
TGTGCCAGCAGCCATACGGGACAACGATATAATTCACCCCTCCACTTT
CASSHTGQRYNSPLHF
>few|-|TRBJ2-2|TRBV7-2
TGTGCCAGCAGTCGGGAACCGGGCAGCGTCGGCACCGGGGAGCTGTTTTTT
CASSREPGSVGTGELFF
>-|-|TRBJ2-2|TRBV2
TGTGCCAGCAGTCGGGCTCCAGGGCTCGCGAACACCGGGGAGCTGTTTTTT
CASSRAPGLANTGELFF
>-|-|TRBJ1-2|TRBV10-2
TGCGCCAGCAGTGAGTCGCGGGGGGGTGGCTACACCTTC
CASSESRGGGYTF
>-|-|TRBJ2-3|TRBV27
TGTGCCAGCAGTTTGAGGCGGGTAGATACGCAGTATTTT
CASSLRRVDTQYF
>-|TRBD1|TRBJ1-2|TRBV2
TGTGCCAGCACCCAGGGCCCAGGGGGACTGGTCAGGCGCTACACCTTC
CASTQGPGGLVRRYTF
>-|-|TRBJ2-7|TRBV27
TGTGCCAGCAGTTTATCGGGTTGGGGAGACCAGCGGTCCTACGAGCAGTACTTC
CASSLSGWGDQRSYEQYF
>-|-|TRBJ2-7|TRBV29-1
TGCAGCGTTGGAGGACAGCGGGGCTCCTACGAGCAGTACTTC
CSVGGQRGSYEQYF
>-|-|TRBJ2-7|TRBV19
TGTGCCACTATGGGGGAGTTGGGAAGCTACGAGCAGTACTTC
CATMGELGSYEQYF
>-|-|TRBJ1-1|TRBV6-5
TGTGCCAGCAGTTACACGGGTGGGGCCACTGAAGCTTTCTTT
CASSYTGGATEAFF
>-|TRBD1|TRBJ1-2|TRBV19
TGTGCCAGTAGTTCACCTGCCTTGACAGGGGGCTATGGCTACACCTTC
CASSSPALTGGYGYTF
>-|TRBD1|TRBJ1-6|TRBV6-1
TGTGCCAGCAGTGATTGGGGACAGGTTAATTCACCCCTCCACTTT
CASSDWGQVNSPLHF
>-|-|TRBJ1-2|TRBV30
TGTGCCGGTCGTCGGCCCACTAGCTATGGCTACACCTTC
CAGRRPTSYGYTF
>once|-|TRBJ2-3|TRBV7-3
TGTGCCAGCAGCTTTTCTGGTGCATCAGATACGCAGTATTTT
CASSFSGASDTQYF
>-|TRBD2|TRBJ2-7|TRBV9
TGTGCCAGCAGCGTACACAGCGGGGGGGCCATCGAGCAGTACTTC
CASSVHSGGAIEQYF
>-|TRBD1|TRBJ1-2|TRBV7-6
TGTGCCAGCAGCCTTAACAGGGGCAGAGGCTACACCTTC
CASSLNRGRGYTF
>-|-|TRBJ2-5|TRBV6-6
TGTGCCAGCAGCTACCTTGGGCTGCAAGAGACCCAGTACTTC
CASSYLGLQETQYF
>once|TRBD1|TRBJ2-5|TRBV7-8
TGTGCCAGCAGCTTAGCGCCGAACAGGGGGCGAGAGACCCAGTACTTC
CASSLAPNRGRETQYF
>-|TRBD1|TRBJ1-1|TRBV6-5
TGTGCCAGCGAACAGGGGACTGAAGCTTTCTTT
CASEQGTEAFF
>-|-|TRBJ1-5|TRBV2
TGTGCCAGCAGAAGCGGGACGACTGGACAGCCCCAGCATTTT
CASRSGTTGQPQHF
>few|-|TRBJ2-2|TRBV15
TGTGCCACCAGCGTGGGAGGGGAGCTGTTTTTT
CATSVGGELFF
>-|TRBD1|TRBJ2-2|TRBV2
TGTGCCAGCGGAGACAGGGAATTAGGCGGGGAGCTGTTTTTT
CASGDRELGGELFF
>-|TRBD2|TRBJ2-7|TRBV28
TGTGCCAGTATCGGGACTAGCGGGAGATACTATGGCTACGAGCAGTACTTC
CASIGTSGRYYGYEQYF
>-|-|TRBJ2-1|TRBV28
TGTGCCAGCAGTTTAGAAGGGTACACCGAGCAGTTCTTC
CASSLEGYTEQFF
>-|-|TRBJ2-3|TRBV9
TGTGCCAGCAGCGTAGCTCCCGCGGGACGGAACACAGATACGCAGTATTTT
CASSVAPAGRNTDTQYF
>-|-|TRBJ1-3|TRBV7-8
TGTGCCAGCAGCTTAACACTCGTCGGGGGAAACACCATATATTTT
CASSLTLVGGNTIYF
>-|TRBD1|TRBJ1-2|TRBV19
TGTGCCAGTAGTATCGGGGACAGGTTTTACACCTTC
CASSIGDRFYTF
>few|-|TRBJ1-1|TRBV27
TGTGCCAGCAGTCGCCCCCCTAGTGAAGCTTTCTTT
CASSRPPSEAFF
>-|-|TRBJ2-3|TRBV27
TGTGCCAGCAGTACCCCCCCCGATACGCAGTATTTT
CASSTPPDTQYF
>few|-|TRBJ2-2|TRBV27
TGTGCCAGCAGTCTATCATGGGGGCGGGAGCTGTTTTTT
CASSLSWGRELFF
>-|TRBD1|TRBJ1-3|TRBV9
TGTGCCAGCAGCGTAAGGGCCCAGGGGGTATACACCATATATTTT
CASSVRAQGVYTIYF
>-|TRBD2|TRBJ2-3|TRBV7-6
TGTGCCAGCAGCTTAGGTCTAGCGGGGAAGGATACGCAGTATTTT
CASSLGLAGKDTQYF